What follows describes a single T cell receptor beta chain. The sample, blood from the first hyperthyroidism diagnosis, precedes any ophthalmopathy symptoms. RNA transcripts yielded amplified TCR beta CDR3 regions. The HTBI primer set served for first-round RT-PCR of the TCR CDR3. MiXCR, applied by TCRdb to the multiplex PCR reads, yields one record per CDR3 protein. The sample consists of about 580,000 distinct CDR3 sequences, approximately 14% of them appearing once. This entry is derived from a study of T cells in Graves' hyperthyroidism and ophthalmopathy. For the study at large: Any treatment followed the collection of peripheral blood at initial diagnosis.

The V and J ends lost 0 bases and 0 bases respectively, with 15 bases between them. This CDR3 region has 19 residues. The germline V gene has CDR1 SGHDN and CDR2 FVKESK. This rearrangement joins TRBV14 to TRBJ2-6; D possibly corresponds to TRBD1 (5 bases). The sequenced sample was blood. The clonotype was recovered from a woman aged 30 to 39 with Graves' hyperthyroidism that later progressed to Graves' ophthalmopathy. The CDR3, as DNA: TGTGCCAGCAGCCAAGATCTGGGGCTCACATTCTCTGGGGCCAACGTCCTGACTTTC. Protein sequence: CASSQDLGLTFSGANVLTF.